The subject of this entry is one T cell receptor beta chain. Only a few counts were recorded for this clone. Its antigen is currently not known. It has no much larger one-base neighbor in the sample; base qualities were not kept. Based on the germline V gene (reference sequence), the CDR1 and CDR2 sequences are LNHNV and YYDKDF. The germline ends are 7 bases apart after V is trimmed by 0 bases and J by 1 base. The CDR3 has 14 amino acids, counting the end cysteine and phenylalanine. Of the read, only the CDR3 DNA is kept; its 42 bases are in frame from base 1. The sample is drawn from a study of T cell changes during pregnancy in multiple sclerosis (dated 2019 in TCRdb). The study in broad terms: In women with multiple sclerosis, the researchers looked at how the T cell repertoire shifted as pregnancy progressed.

Receptor libraries were prepared by the immunoSEQ multiplex PCR assay. TCRdb provides this immuneACCESS table in a form limited to in-frame rearrangements. Some clones are lacking; in checked studies, under half of them reflect an unresolved V gene, and why the rest are absent is not known. Recorded for this sample are about 38,000 clones; just under 95% of them occurred a single time. The ten largest clones capture around 8.8% of the sample. The clonotype originates from a female donor with multiple sclerosis, enrolled in a pregnancy study. The chain is encoded by TRBV15 joined to TRBJ2-7; the D gene is not confidently resolved. The sequencing here drew on CD8+ T cells from peripheral blood mononuclear cells, taken in the third trimester of pregnancy. The bases are TGTGCCACCAGCAGAGAAACTATGTCCTACGAGCAGTACTTC. This gives the protein CATSRETMSYEQYF.